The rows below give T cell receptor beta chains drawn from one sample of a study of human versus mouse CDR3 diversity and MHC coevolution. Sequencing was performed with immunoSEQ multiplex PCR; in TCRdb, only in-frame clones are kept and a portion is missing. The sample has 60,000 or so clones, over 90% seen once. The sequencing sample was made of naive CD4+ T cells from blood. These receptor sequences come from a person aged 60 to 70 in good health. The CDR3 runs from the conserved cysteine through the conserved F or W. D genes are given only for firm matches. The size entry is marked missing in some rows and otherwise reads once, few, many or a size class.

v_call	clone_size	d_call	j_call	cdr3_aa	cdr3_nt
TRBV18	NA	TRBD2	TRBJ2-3	CASSASGYTDTQYF	TGTGCCAGCTCCGCTAGCGGTTACACAGATACGCAGTATTTT
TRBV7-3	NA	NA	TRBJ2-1	CASSLSGRGNEQFF	TGTGCCAGCAGCTTAAGTGGTAGGGGCAATGAGCAGTTCTTC
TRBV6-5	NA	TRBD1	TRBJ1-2	CASSSPDRGVYGYTF	TGTGCCAGCAGTTCCCCCGACAGGGGGGTCTATGGCTACACCTTC
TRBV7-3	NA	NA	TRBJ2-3	CASSLPGAAGTDTQYF	TGTGCCAGCAGCTTGCCCGGAGCGGCCGGCACAGATACGCAGTATTTT
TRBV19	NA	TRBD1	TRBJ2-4	CASSIGSTGTLANIQYF	TGTGCCAGTAGTATAGGGTCGACAGGGACCCTCGCCAACATTCAGTACTTC
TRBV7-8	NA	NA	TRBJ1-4	CASSLAGQFNEKLFF	TGTGCCAGCAGCTTAGCCGGACAGTTTAATGAAAAACTGTTTTTT
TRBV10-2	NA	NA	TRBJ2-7	CASSEGTREQYF	TGCGCCAGCAGTGAGGGTACGCGGGAGCAGTACTTC
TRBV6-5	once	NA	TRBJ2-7	CASRQVNEQYF	TGTGCCAGTCGACAGGTTAACGAGCAGTACTTC
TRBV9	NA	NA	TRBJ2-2	CASSVNREGRTGELFF	TGTGCCAGCAGCGTCAACAGGGAGGGGCGCACCGGGGAGCTGTTTTTT
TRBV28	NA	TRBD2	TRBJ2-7	CASSSRGLAGVNEQYF	TGTGCCAGCAGTTCCCGGGGACTAGCGGGAGTAAACGAGCAGTACTTC
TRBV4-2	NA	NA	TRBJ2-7	CASSQDRAYEQYF	TGTGCCAGCAGCCAAGACCGGGCCTACGAGCAGTACTTC
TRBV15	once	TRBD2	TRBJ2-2	CATSRDLLGRGNTGELFF	TGTGCCACCAGCAGAGATTTACTGGGGAGGGGTAACACCGGGGAGCTGTTTTTT
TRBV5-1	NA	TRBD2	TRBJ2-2	CASTVGSGAGELFF	TGCGCCAGCACCGTGGGGAGCGGGGCCGGGGAGCTGTTTTTT
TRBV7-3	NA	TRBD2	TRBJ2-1	CASSPLAGKLYNEQFF	TGTGCCAGCAGCCCCTTAGCGGGGAAACTGTACAATGAGCAGTTCTTC
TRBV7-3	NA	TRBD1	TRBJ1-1	CASSPGSGGPTEAFF	TGTGCCAGCAGCCCTGGGTCAGGGGGCCCCACTGAAGCTTTCTTT
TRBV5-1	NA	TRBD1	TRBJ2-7	CASSIRQGTYEQYF	TGCGCCAGCAGCATAAGACAGGGAACCTACGAGCAGTACTTC
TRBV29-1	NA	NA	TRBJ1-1	CSDVGGLNTEAFF	TGCAGCGACGTCGGGGGGTTGAACACTGAAGCTTTCTTT
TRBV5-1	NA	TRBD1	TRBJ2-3	CASSSEGQGPMDTQYF	TGCGCCAGCAGCAGCGAGGGACAGGGGCCAATGGATACGCAGTATTTT
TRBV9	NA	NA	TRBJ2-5	CASSARRGQETQYF	TGTGCCAGCAGCGCCCGCCGGGGCCAAGAGACCCAGTACTTC
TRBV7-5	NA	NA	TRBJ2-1	CVRSLVAGATYNEQFF	TGTGTCAGAAGCTTAGTAGCGGGAGCAACCTACAATGAGCAGTTCTTC
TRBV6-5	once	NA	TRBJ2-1	CASGTYEQFF	TGTGCCAGCGGTACTTATGAGCAGTTCTTC
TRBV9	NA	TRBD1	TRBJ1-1	CASSVATGGQINTEAFF	TGTGCCAGCAGCGTAGCTACCGGGGGACAGATCAACACTGAAGCTTTCTTT
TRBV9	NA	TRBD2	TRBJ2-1	CASTLSGGSSYNEQFF	TGTGCCAGCACCCTAAGCGGCGGGAGCTCCTACAATGAGCAGTTCTTC
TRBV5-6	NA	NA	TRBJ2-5	CASSLLAGETQYF	TGTGCCAGCAGCTTGCTGGCAGGGGAGACCCAGTACTTC
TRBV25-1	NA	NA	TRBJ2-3	CATREGAVDTQYF	TGTGCCACTCGAGAGGGAGCGGTAGATACGCAGTATTTT
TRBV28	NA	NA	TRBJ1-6	CAANRGADNSPLHF	TGTGCCGCTAATCGAGGCGCAGATAATTCACCCCTCCACTTT
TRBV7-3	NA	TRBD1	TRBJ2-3	CASSYRQGGTDTQYF	TGTGCCAGCAGCTACCGACAGGGTGGCACAGATACGCAGTATTTT
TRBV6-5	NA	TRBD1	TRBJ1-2	CASTDRQGGNYGYTF	TGTGCCAGCACTGACCGACAGGGGGGGAACTATGGCTACACCTTC
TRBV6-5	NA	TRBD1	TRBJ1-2	CASREGARNYGYTF	TGTGCCAGCAGGGAGGGGGCTCGAAACTATGGCTACACCTTC
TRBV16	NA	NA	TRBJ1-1	CASSQSGQGNTEAFF	TGTGCCAGCAGCCAATCCGGGCAGGGGAACACTGAAGCTTTCTTT
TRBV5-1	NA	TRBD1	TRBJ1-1	CASSTRQGRSTEAFF	TGCGCCAGCAGCACCAGACAGGGGAGGAGCACTGAAGCTTTCTTT
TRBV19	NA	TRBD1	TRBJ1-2	CASSIEGQGAEWYGYTF	TGTGCCAGTAGTATAGAGGGACAGGGGGCTGAATGGTATGGCTACACCTTC
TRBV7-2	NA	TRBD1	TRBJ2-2	CASSQFGQGASTGELFF	TGTGCCAGCAGCCAGTTCGGACAGGGGGCCTCCACCGGGGAGCTGTTTTTT
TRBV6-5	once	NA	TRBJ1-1	CASTPRALPNTEAFF	TGTGCCAGCACCCCCAGGGCACTCCCGAACACTGAAGCTTTCTTT
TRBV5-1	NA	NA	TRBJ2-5	CASSLAQGQQETQYF	TGCGCCAGCAGCTTGGCCCAGGGGCAACAAGAGACCCAGTACTTC
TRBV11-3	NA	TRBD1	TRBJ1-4	CASSLAGQGIGEKLFF	TGTGCCAGCAGCTTAGCAGGACAGGGTATAGGTGAAAAACTGTTTTTT
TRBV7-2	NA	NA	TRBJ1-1	CASSLSGGNTEAFF	TGTGCCAGCAGCCTATCAGGAGGGAACACTGAAGCTTTCTTT
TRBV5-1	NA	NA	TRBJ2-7	CASSFPRGDEQYF	TGCGCCAGCAGCTTCCCCAGGGGAGACGAGCAGTACTTC
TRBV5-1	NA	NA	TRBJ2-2	CASNPGLDTGELFF	TGCGCCAGCAACCCGGGACTTGACACCGGGGAGCTGTTTTTT
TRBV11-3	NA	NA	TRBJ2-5	CASSFRRDGTQYF	TGTGCCAGCAGCTTCCGGCGGGACGGGACCCAGTACTTC
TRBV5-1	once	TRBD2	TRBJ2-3	CASSLEGGRGDTQYF	TGCGCCAGCAGCTTGGAAGGCGGGAGAGGGGATACGCAGTATTTT
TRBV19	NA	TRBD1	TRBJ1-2	CASSISQGASGYTF	TGTGCCAGTAGTATCAGTCAGGGGGCGTCTGGCTACACCTTC
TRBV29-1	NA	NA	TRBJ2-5	CSVTPGQETQYF	TGCAGCGTAACACCGGGTCAAGAGACCCAGTACTTC
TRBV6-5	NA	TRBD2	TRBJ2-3	CASSYSTSGVTDTQYF	TGTGCCAGCAGTTACTCGACTAGCGGAGTCACAGATACGCAGTATTTT
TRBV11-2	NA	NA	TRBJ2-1	CASSPTGKSSYNEQFF	TGTGCCAGCAGCCCAACTGGTAAAAGCTCCTACAATGAGCAGTTCTTC
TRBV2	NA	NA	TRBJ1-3	CASCQGSGNTIYF	TGTGCCAGTTGTCAGGGCTCTGGAAACACCATATATTTT
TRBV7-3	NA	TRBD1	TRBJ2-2	CASSQGVANTGELFF	TGTGCCAGCAGTCAGGGGGTTGCGAACACCGGGGAGCTGTTTTTT
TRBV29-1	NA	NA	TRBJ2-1	CSGGVAEQFF	TGCAGCGGGGGAGTCGCTGAGCAGTTCTTC
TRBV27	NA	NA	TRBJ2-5	CASSFQGSQETQYF	TGTGCCAGCAGTTTCCAGGGATCCCAAGAGACCCAGTACTTC
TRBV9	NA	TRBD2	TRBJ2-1	CASSVDPSGSNEQFF	TGTGCCAGCAGCGTAGACCCTAGCGGGTCCAATGAGCAGTTCTTC
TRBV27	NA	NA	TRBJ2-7	CASSPGTTTYDEQYF	TGTGCCAGCAGTCCCGGGACAACCACATACGACGAGCAGTACTTC
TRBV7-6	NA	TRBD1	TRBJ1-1	CASSLQGAMNTEAFF	TGTGCCAGCAGCTTACAGGGGGCCATGAACACTGAAGCTTTCTTT
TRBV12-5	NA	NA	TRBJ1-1	CASGPPTGTQVTEAFF	TGTGCTAGTGGTCCTCCCACAGGGACGCAGGTGACTGAAGCTTTCTTT
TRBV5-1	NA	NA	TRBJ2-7	CASSLIGGNSYEQYF	TGCGCCAGCAGCCTGATCGGCGGGAACTCCTACGAGCAGTACTTC
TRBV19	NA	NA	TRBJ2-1	CASSLNGGNNEQFF	TGTGCCAGTAGTCTTAATGGGGGGAACAATGAGCAGTTCTTC
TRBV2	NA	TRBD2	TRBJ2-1	CASSEGMTSGSTEQFF	TGTGCCAGCAGTGAAGGAATGACTAGCGGGAGCACTGAGCAGTTCTTC
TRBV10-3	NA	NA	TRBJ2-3	CAISSGFTDTQYF	TGTGCCATCAGTAGCGGGTTCACAGATACGCAGTATTTT
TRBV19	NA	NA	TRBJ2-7	CASNIFRDSYEQYF	TGTGCCAGTAATATTTTCAGGGACTCCTACGAGCAGTACTTC
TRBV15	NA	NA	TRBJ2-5	CATSQGGNRRAQYF	TGTGCCACCAGCCAAGGAGGGAACCGGCGGGCCCAGTACTTC